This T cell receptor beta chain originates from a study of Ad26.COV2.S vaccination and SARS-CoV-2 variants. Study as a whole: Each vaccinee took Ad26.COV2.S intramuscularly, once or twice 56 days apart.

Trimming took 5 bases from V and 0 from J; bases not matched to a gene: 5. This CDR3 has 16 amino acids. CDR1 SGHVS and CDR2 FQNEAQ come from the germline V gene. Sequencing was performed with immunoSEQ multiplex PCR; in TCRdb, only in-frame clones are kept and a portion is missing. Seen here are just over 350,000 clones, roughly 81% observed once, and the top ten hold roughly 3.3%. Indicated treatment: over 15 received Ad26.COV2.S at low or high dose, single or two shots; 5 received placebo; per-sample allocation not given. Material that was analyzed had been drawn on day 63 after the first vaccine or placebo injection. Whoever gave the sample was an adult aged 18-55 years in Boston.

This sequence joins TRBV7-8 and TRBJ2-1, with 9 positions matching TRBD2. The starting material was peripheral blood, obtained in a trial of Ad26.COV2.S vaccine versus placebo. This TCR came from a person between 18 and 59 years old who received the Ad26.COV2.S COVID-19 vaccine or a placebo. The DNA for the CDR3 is TGTGCCAGCAGCCTTAGCGGGGGAAGCTCCTACAATGAGCAGTTCTTC. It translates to CASSLSGGSSYNEQFF.